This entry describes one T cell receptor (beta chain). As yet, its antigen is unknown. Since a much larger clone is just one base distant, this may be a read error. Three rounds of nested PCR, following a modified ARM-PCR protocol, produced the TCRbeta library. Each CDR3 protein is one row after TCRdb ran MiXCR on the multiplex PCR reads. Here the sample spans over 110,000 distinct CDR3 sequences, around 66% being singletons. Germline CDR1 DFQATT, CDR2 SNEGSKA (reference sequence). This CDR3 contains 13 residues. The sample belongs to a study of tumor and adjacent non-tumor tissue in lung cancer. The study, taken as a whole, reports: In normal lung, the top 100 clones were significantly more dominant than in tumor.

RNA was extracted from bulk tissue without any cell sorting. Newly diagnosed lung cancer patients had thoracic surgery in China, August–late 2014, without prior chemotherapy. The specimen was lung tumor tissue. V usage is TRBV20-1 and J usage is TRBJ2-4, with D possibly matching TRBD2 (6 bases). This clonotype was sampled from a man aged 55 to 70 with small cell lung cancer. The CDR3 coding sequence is TGCAGTGCTAGAGCCCGGGACTTTAACATTCAGAACTTC. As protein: CSARARDFNIQNF.